This T cell receptor (beta chain) was found in a study of T cell changes during pregnancy in multiple sclerosis. Clones were read by immunoSEQ multiplex PCR, and TCRdb kept only the in-frame ones, dropping some. The profile shows 30,000 to 45,000 clones, around 91% of them singletons. The sample consisted of CD4+ T cells from peripheral blood mononuclear cells, taken in the second trimester of pregnancy. The receptor was isolated from a female donor in good health, enrolled as a control in a pregnancy study.

The CDR3 DNA reads TGTGCCAGCAGTCGAGGGCATCAGCCCCAGCATTTT. This encodes CASSRGHQPQHF. This chain joins TRBV28 and TRBJ1-5, with D unresolved. The ends were cut back, 5 bases at V and 5 bases at J, with 7 bases in the middle. The CDR3 covers 12 residues. CDR1 is MDHEN, CDR2 SYDVKM, per germline.